The 20 T cell receptor beta chains below come from one sample, sequenced in a study of cytomegalovirus exposure and HLA in healthy donors. Primers: 60 Vbeta forward and 13 Jbeta reverse. Assay: immunoSEQ multiplex PCR; the TCRdb copy retains only in-frame clones and omits some. The sample shows about 100,000 clones, under 80% of them seen only once. Sequencing was performed on PBMCs. The receptors here all came from a man between 40 and 49 years old in good health and CMV-seropositive.

This clone was counted once. The chain recombines TRBV19 with TRBJ2-2, with D maybe TRBD1 (5 bases). The CDR3 runs 17 residues. Trimming stripped 9 bases from V and 0 bases from J, with 20 bases between. CDR1 is LNHDA and CDR2 is SQIVND in the germline V gene (reference sequence). The CDR3, as DNA: TGTGCCAGCTTCCCAGGGCCCACCCTCTCGAACACCGGGGAGCTGTTTTTT. Its translation is CASFPGPTLSNTGELFF.

This clone was counted only a few times. This chain uses TRBV7-9 with TRBJ1-6; no reliable D call. V lost 2 bases and J 7 bases, leaving 21 bases between the germline ends. Germline V CDR1 and CDR2: SEHNR, FQNEAQ (reference sequence). This CDR3 has 18 amino acids. CDR3 nucleotides: TGTGCCAGCAGCTTAATTCATTCCCGAGGAGGAGCCAATTCACCCCTCCACTTT. Translation: CASSLIHSRGGANSPLHF.

The CDR3 DNA follows: TGTGCCAGAAGCTCCGGGACAGGCGCCACCGGGGAGCTGTTTTTT. It encodes CARSSGTGATGELFF. The rearrangement uses TRBV5-3 and TRBJ2-2; 8 nucleotides agree with TRBD1. TRBV5-3 is placed among ORFs of uncertain function. This CDR3 contains 15 residues. After removal of 3 bases from V and 4 bases from J, the junction contained 5 bases not matched to a gene.

V gene TRBV20-1 combines with J gene TRBJ2-1; a weak D match, TRBD2 (6 bases). In germline, CDR1 is DFQATT, CDR2 SNEGSKA (reference sequence). Between the trimmed V and J ends, which lost 4 bases and 12 bases, there was a span of 13 bases. The CDR3 is made up of 11 amino acids. The CDR3 protein is CSATWGGGQFF. For the CDR3, the DNA is TGCAGTGCTACTTGGGGAGGCGGGCAGTTCTTC.

This clone was recorded only once. This sequence joins TRBV5-6 and TRBJ2-7; tentatively, D is TRBD1 (6 bases). This CDR3 has 14 residues. CDR1 SGHDT and CDR2 YYEEEE come from the germline V gene. The V end lost 2 bases, the J end lost 0 bases, and 9 bases lay between the germline ends. CDR3 amino acids: CASSLQGSSYEQYF. The CDR3 DNA follows: TGTGCCAGCAGCTTACAGGGAAGCTCCTACGAGCAGTACTTC.

The CDR3 DNA follows: TGTGCCAGCAGGGCTAGCGGGACTAACAATGAGCAGTTCTTC. Translation: CASRASGTNNEQFF. The chain couples TRBV14 to TRBJ2-1; TRBD2 agrees at 9 bases. Germline-derived CDR1 and CDR2 are SGHDN and FVKESK. The CDR3 sequence is 14 residues long. The V gene end was trimmed by 6 bases and the J gene end by 5 bases; junction bases not matched to a gene: 5.

The gene calls are TRBV6-5 and TRBJ1-1; possible D gene TRBD1, 5 bases. Germline CDR1 MNHEY, CDR2 SVGAGI. The CDR3 is 16 amino acids. V lost 0 bases, J lost 4 bases, and 15 bases lay in between. CDR3 residues: CASSYSGADLATEAFF. The CDR3 DNA reads TGTGCCAGCAGTTACTCTGGGGCAGACCTCGCCACTGAAGCTTTCTTT.

The rearrangement uses TRBV7-2 and TRBJ2-3, with a tentative D call TRBD1 (5 bases). The CDR3 consists of 16 residues. Trimming removed 4 bases from V and 3 bases from J, with 17 bases in between. Germline V lookup: CDR1 SGHTA, CDR2 FQGNSA. CDR3: CASSSVGGASTDTQYF. CDR3 nucleotide sequence: TGTGCCAGCAGCTCGGTTGGTGGGGCAAGTACAGATACGCAGTATTTT. The full variable domain, in which reference TRBV7-2 and TRBJ2-3 provide the parts outside the CDR3, is GAGVSQSPSNKVTEKGKDVELRCDPISGHTALYWYRQSLGQGLEFLIYFQGNSAPDKSGLPSDRFSAERTGGSVSTLTIQRTQQEDSAVYLCASSSVGGASTDTQYFGPGTRLTVL.

This clone was seen only a few times. The rearrangement links TRBV6-5 to TRBJ2-3; D may be TRBD1 (6 bases). V was pared by 7 bases and J by 3 bases, with 11 bases between. The CDR3 has 13 amino acids. The germline gives CDR1 MNHEY, CDR2 SVGAGI. The CDR3 loop is CASTPQGTDTQYF. The CDR3 DNA sequence: TGTGCCAGCACTCCCCAGGGGACAGATACGCAGTATTTT.

Regarding this clone: The sample contains more than one DNA sequence encoding this CDR3. The CDR3 coding sequence is TGTGCCAGCAGCGTAAGTACTAGCTCCTACGAGCAGTACTTC. It yields the protein CASSVSTSSYEQYF. J is TRBJ2-7 and V is TRBV9; a possible D gene is TRBD2 (5 bases). The length of the CDR3 is 14 residues. With 1 base removed from V and 0 bases from J, the gap between germline ends came to 8 bases. CDR1 is SGDLS, CDR2 YYNGEE, per germline.

This chain joins TRBV7-6 and TRBJ1-5; D perhaps matches TRBD1 (6 bases). The CDR3 is made up of 14 amino acids. V gave up 5 bases and J gave up 7 bases, with 15 bases separating them. The V gene's germline CDR1 is SGHVS and CDR2 FNYEAQ. CDR3 residues: CASSQAGERQPQHF. CDR3 in DNA: TGTGCCAGCAGCCAAGCAGGGGAGCGGCAGCCCCAGCATTTT.

This chain uses TRBV5-1 with TRBJ1-3; D is possibly TRBD1 (5 bases). The CDR3 has 16 residues. V dropped 0 bases and J dropped 0 bases, with 10 bases sitting between them. The germline CDR1 and CDR2 sequences are SGHRS and YFSETQ. The CDR3 is CASSLGGTNSGNTIYF. In DNA form, the CDR3 reads TGCGCCAGCAGCTTGGGGGGCACTAACTCTGGAAACACCATATATTTT.

CDR3 in DNA: TGCGCCAGCAGCAGGGACATGTCCTACGAGCAGTACTTC. This encodes CASSRDMSYEQYF. V gene TRBV5-1 combines with J gene TRBJ2-7, with D possibly matching TRBD1 (6 bases). The V end lost 4 bases, the J end lost 1 base, and 9 bases lay between the germline ends. Germline V lookup: CDR1 SGHRS, CDR2 YFSETQ. The CDR3 runs to 13 residues.

V gene TRBV6-6 combines with J gene TRBJ2-3; 12 nucleotides align to TRBD2. The CDR3 spans 16 residues. V trimming: 3 bases; J trimming: 3 bases; junction bases outside the gene matches: 4. CDR1 is MNHNY, CDR2 SVGAGI, per germline (reference sequence). In DNA, the CDR3 is TGTGCCAGCAGTTATCGGACTAGCGGGACGACAGATACGCAGTATTTT. Its translation is CASSYRTSGTTDTQYF.

This clone was counted only a few times. CDR3 nucleotide sequence: TGCGCCAGCAGCTTGAAAGCCTCCGATTACGAGCAGTACTTC. It encodes CASSLKASDYEQYF. This chain connects TRBV5-1 to TRBJ2-7, with D unclear. The CDR3 loop spans 14 amino acids. Trimming left V 1 base short and J 4 bases short, with 12 bases between. CDR1 SGHRS and CDR2 YFSETQ come from the germline V gene.

This clone was found once. The chain employs TRBV7-3 and TRBJ1-1; tentatively, D is TRBD1 (6 bases). CDR1 and CDR2 (germline): SGHTA, FQGTGA. This CDR3 region has 13 residues. V dropped 5 bases and J dropped 2 bases, with 9 bases sitting between them. Here the CDR3 reads CASSEQGNTEAFF. CDR3 DNA sequence: TGTGCCAGCAGCGAACAGGGTAACACTGAAGCTTTCTTT.

The chain couples TRBV7-6 to TRBJ1-2; no reliable D call. This CDR3 spans 15 amino acids. V lost 1 base, J lost 2 bases, and 11 bases lay in between. Per germline, CDR1 SGHVS and CDR2 FNYEAQ. The CDR3 loop is CASSLGTPGNYGYTF. The DNA of the CDR3 is TGTGCCAGCAGCTTAGGCACCCCCGGGAACTATGGCTACACCTTC.

The chain's CDR3 is CASSLGQGTVKLFF. CDR3 in DNA: TGTGCCAGCAGCCTGGGACAGGGGACGGTAAAACTGTTTTTT. V gene TRBV5-4 combines with J gene TRBJ1-4, with 10 bases that match TRBD1. The germline V gene encodes CDR1 SGHNT and CDR2 YYREEE (reference sequence). CDR3 size: 14 residues. V gave up 4 bases and J gave up 10 bases; unmatched junction bases: 7.

V is TRBV5-4 and J is TRBJ2-7; TRBD1 aligns across 10 bases. Trimming at V came to 0 bases and at J to 5 bases, leaving 11 bases not matched to a gene. The CDR3 covers 17 residues. Germline V lookup: CDR1 SGHNT, CDR2 YYREEE (reference sequence). DNA for the CDR3: TGTGCCAGCAGCTTGGCCTTGTCGGGACAGGGGAGGGACGAGCAGTACTTC. It yields the protein CASSLALSGQGRDEQYF.

The rearrangement uses TRBV9 and TRBJ2-1; the match to TRBD2 covers 7 bases. The V gene's germline CDR1 is SGDLS and CDR2 YYNGEE. With 6 bases clipped from V and 9 bases from J, the junction kept 9 bases outside the gene matches. The CDR3 extends over 13 amino acids. The CDR3 region has the DNA TGTGCCAGCACCAAGACCCCGGGAGGTGAGCAGTTCTTC. Encoded protein: CASTKTPGGEQFF.